This entry concerns a single T cell receptor (beta chain). With 10 bases removed from V and 2 bases from J, the gap between germline ends came to 13 bases. Looked up from germline, CDR1 is MRHNA and CDR2 is SNTAGT. This CDR3 region has 13 residues. Together with a sample-barcoded 5' primer, a J-beta primer mix was included in a second PCR lasting roughly 6 to 12 cycles. TCRdb recomputed calls from the 5' RACE reads with MiXCR, one row per CDR3 protein. This sample has about 280,000 distinct CDR3 sequences; roughly 26% occur once, and the top ten carry 25% to 35%. This sample is part of a study of blood T cells in healthy people across ages.

This chain connects TRBV6-4 to TRBJ2-3; TRBD2 might be the D (6 bases). Sequencing input: blood. The receptor was isolated from a woman aged 65 to 85 in good health. This chain's CDR3 is CATRDSSTDTQYF. The CDR3 nucleotides read TGTGCCACCCGGGACTCCTCCACAGATACGCAGTATTTT.